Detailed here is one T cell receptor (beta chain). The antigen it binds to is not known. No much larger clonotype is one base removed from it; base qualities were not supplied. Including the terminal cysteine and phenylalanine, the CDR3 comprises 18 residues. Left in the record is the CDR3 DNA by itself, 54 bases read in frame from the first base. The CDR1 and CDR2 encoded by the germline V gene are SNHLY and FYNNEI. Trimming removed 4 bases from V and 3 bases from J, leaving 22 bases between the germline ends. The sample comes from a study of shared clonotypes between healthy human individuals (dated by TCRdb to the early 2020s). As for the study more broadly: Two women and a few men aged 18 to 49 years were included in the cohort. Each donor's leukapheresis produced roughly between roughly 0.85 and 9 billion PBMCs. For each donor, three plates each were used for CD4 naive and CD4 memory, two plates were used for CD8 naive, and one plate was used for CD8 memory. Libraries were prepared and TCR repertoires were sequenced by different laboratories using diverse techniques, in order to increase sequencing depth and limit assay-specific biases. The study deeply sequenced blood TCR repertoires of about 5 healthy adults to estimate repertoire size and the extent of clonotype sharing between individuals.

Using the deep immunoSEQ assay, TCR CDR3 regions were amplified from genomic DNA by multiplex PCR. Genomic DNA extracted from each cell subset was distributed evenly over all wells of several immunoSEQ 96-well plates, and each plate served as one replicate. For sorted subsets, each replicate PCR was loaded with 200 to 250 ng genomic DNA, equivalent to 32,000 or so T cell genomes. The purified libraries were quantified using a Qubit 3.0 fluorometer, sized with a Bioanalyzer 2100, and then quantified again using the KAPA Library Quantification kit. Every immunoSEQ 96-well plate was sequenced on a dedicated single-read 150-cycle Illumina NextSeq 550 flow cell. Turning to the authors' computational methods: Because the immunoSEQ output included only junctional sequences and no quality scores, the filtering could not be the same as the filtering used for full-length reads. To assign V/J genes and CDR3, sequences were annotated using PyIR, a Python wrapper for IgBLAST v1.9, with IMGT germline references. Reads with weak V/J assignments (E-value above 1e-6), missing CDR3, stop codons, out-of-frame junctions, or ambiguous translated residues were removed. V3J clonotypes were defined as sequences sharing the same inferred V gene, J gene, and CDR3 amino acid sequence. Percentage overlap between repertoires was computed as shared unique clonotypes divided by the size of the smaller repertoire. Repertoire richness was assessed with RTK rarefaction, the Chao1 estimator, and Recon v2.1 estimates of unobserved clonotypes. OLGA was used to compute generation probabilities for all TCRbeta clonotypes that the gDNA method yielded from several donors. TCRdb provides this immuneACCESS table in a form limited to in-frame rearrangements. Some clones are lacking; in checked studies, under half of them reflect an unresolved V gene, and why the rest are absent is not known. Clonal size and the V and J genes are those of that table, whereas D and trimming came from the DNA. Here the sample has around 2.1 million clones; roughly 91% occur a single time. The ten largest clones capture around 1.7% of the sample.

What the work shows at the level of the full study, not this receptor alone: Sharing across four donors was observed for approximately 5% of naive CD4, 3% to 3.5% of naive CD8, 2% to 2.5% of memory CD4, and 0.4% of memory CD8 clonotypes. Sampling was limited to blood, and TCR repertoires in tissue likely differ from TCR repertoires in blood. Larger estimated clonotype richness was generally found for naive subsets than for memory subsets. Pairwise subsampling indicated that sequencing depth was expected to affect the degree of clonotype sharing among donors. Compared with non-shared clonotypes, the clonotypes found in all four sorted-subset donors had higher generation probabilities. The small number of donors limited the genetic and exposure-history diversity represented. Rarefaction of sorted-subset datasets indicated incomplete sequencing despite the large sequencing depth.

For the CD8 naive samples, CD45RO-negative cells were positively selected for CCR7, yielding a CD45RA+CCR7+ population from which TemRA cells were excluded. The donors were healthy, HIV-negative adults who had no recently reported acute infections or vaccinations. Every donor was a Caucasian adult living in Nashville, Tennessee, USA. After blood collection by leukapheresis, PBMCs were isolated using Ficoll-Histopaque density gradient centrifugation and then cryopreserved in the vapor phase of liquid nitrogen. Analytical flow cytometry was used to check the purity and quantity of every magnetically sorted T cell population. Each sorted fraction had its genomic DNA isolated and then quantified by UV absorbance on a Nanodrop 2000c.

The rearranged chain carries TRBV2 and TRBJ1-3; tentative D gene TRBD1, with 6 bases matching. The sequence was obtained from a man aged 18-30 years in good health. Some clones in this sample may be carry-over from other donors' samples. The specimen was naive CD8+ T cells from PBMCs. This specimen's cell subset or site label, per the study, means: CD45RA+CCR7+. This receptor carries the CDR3 CASSVRRGDNSFGNTIYF. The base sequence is TGTGCCAGCAGTGTTCGGAGGGGGGACAACTCATTTGGAAACACCATATATTTT.